The 32 T cell receptor beta chains below come from one sample, sequenced in a study of blood T cell repertoires in COVID-19. The method was immunoSEQ multiplex PCR; TCRdb's version includes in-frame clones alone and lacks a portion of them. The sample lists over 250,000 clones, around 90% occurring once. The specimen was peripheral blood. The receptors were sampled from a man in his fifties or sixties with acute or convalescent COVID-19.

The rearrangement uses TRBV5-4 and TRBJ1-1, with D tentatively TRBD1 (6 bases). Between the trimmed V and J ends, which lost 0 bases and 3 bases, there was a span of 15 bases. Germline values: CDR1 SGHNT, CDR2 YYREEE (reference sequence). This CDR3 is built from 16 residues. This CDR3 reads CASSLAFGTLDTEAFF. The DNA of the CDR3 is TGTGCCAGCAGCTTGGCCTTTGGGACACTAGACACTGAAGCTTTCTTT.

The V gene is TRBV6-2 or TRBV6-3, the J gene TRBJ1-2, with a tentative D call TRBD1 (5 bases). Germline V gene sequence: CDR1 MNHEY, CDR2 SVGEGT. Trimming stripped 6 bases from V and 5 bases from J, with 13 bases between. This CDR3 contains 13 residues. CDR3 protein: CASSLIQVYGYTF. The CDR3 coding sequence is TGTGCCAGCAGCCTAATACAGGTTTATGGCTACACCTTC.

J is TRBJ2-5 and V is TRBV9, with D possibly being TRBD2 (5 bases). The CDR3 loop spans 15 amino acids. Trimming took 5 bases from V and 2 from J, leaving 16 bases between them. The germline V gene encodes CDR1 SGDLS and CDR2 YYNGEE. In DNA, the CDR3 is TGTGCCAGCAGTGGCAGCGGTAGCCGGCAAGAGACCCAGTACTTC. It yields the protein CASSGSGSRQETQYF.

The gene calls are TRBV11-2 and TRBJ1-2; D remains unclear. Trimming took off 5 bases at V and 7 bases at J, with 20 bases between the two ends. Germline CDR1 reads SGHAT; CDR2 reads FQNNGV. The CDR3 length is 15 residues. The CDR3 coding sequence is TGTGCCAGCAGCCTACAGACATCGGTTCAGGCTGGCTACACCTTC. Translated: CASSLQTSVQAGYTF.

This chain connects TRBV3-1 (or the pseudogene TRBV3-2) to TRBJ1-2; 8 bases fit TRBD1. CDR1 and CDR2 from the germline V gene are LGHDT and YNNKEL (reference sequence). CDR3 length equals 14 residues. V lost 8 bases, J lost 8 bases, and 13 bases stayed unmatched. CDR3 residues: CASHRTGMNGGYTF. The CDR3 nucleotides are TGTGCCAGCCACCGGACAGGGATGAACGGAGGCTACACCTTC.

V gene TRBV6-5 combines with J gene TRBJ2-3; 8 bases map to TRBD2. Germline V gene data show CDR1 as MNHEY and CDR2 as SVGAGI. V shed 7 bases, J shed 4 bases, and the junction held 7 bases outside the gene matches. CDR3 length: 14 residues. CDR3 nucleotides: TGTGCCAGCATCGGGGGGGCCAGCGCAGATACGCAGTATTTT. The encoded protein is CASIGGASADTQYF.

This chain connects TRBV3-1 (or the pseudogene TRBV3-2) to TRBJ2-1, with D possibly TRBD2 on 5 matching bases. CDR1 LGHDT and CDR2 YNNKEL come from the germline V gene (reference sequence). Trimming removed 2 bases at V and 7 bases at J, with 15 bases between. The CDR3 spans 15 residues. The CDR3 spells CASSQQYGETNEQFF. For the CDR3, the DNA is TGTGCCAGCAGCCAACAATACGGGGAGACTAATGAGCAGTTCTTC.

The DNA of the CDR3 is TGTGCCAGCAGCTGGGACACCCACTACTCCTACAATGAGCAGTTCTTC. Translated, it gives CASSWDTHYSYNEQFF. The chain combines TRBV7-9 with TRBJ2-1; D possibly corresponds to TRBD1 (6 bases). This CDR3 region has 16 residues. V was pared by 4 bases and J by 0 bases, with 13 bases between. Germline CDR1 SEHNR, CDR2 FQNEAQ (reference sequence).

V usage is TRBV12-1 and J usage is TRBJ1-6; the table's D gene call, TRBD1, was not cross checked with the DNA. TRBV12-1 is designated a pseudogene. This CDR3 comprises 11 residues. In DNA, the CDR3 is TGTGCCAGTGCCCCCAGTCGTGCCCTCCACTTT. Residues: CASAPSRALHF.

V is TRBV7-3 and J is TRBJ2-1; 9 positions agree with TRBD1. The CDR3 covers 16 residues. Trimming at V came to 5 bases and at J to 8 bases, leaving 13 bases not matched to a gene. Germline CDR1 SGHTA, CDR2 FQGTGA. CDR3 amino acids: CASSPSGTGPRYEQFF. As DNA, the CDR3 is TGTGCCAGCAGCCCCTCCGGGACAGGGCCCAGGTATGAGCAGTTCTTC.

The chain is built from TRBV9 and TRBJ2-2, with 9 bases matching TRBD2. Unmatched junction bases numbered 17, after V lost 4 bases and J lost 7 bases. This CDR3 has 18 residues. From germline, CDR1 is SGDLS and CDR2 YYNGEE. The CDR3 region is CASSLLAGANIGDGELFF. DNA for the CDR3: TGTGCCAGCAGCTTATTAGCGGGGGCAAACATCGGCGACGGGGAGCTGTTTTTT. The full variable domain, completed using reference TRBV9 and TRBJ2-2, is DSGVTQTPKHLITATGQRVTLRCSPRSGDLSVYWYQQSLDQGLQFLIQYYNGEERAKGNILERFSAQQFPDLHSELNLSSLELGDSALYFCASSLLAGANIGDGELFFGEGSRLTVL.

This rearrangement joins TRBV6-6 to TRBJ2-3, with 9 bases that match TRBD2. The length of the CDR3 is 15 residues. V shed 5 bases, J shed 5 bases, and the junction held 8 bases outside the gene matches. Germline lookup yields CDR1 MNHNY and CDR2 SVGAGI (reference sequence). CDR3 loop: CASSRERGDGDTQYF. DNA for the CDR3: TGTGCCAGCAGTCGGGAGCGGGGGGACGGAGATACGCAGTATTTT.

The rearrangement joins TRBV30 to TRBJ2-2; D call uncertain. This CDR3 region has 13 residues. Germline V CDR1 and CDR2: GTSNPN, SVGIG (reference sequence). Between the trimmed V and J ends, which lost 2 bases and 3 bases, there was a span of 7 bases. DNA for the CDR3: TGTGCCTGGAGTCCCTTTGACACCGGGGAGCTGTTTTTT. It specifies CAWSPFDTGELFF.

V usage is TRBV11-1 and J usage is TRBJ1-4, with 9 bases lining up with TRBD1. The junction had 2 bases not matched to a gene; V was cut back by 2 bases and J by 7 bases. Germline loops: CDR1 SGHAT, CDR2 FQDESV (reference sequence). The CDR3 is made up of 14 amino acids. Written as DNA, the CDR3 is TGTGCCAGCAGCTTACAGGGACAGGGTGAAAAACTGTTTTTT. This codes for CASSLQGQGEKLFF.

The chain carries TRBV6-2 or TRBV6-3 and TRBJ2-1; possible D gene TRBD2, 6 bases. V was trimmed by 0 bases and J by 3 bases, leaving 12 bases between them. The germline V gene encodes CDR1 MNHEY and CDR2 SVGEGT. The CDR3 extends over 16 amino acids. Here the CDR3 DNA reads TGTGCCAGCAGTTACTCGAGGAGGGGTGACTACAATGAGCAGTTCTTC. Its protein is CASSYSRRGDYNEQFF.

The rearrangement uses TRBV7-9 and TRBJ1-4; a weak D match, TRBD1 (6 bases). The CDR3 has 15 residues. Trimming shortened V by 5 bases and J by 7 bases, and 17 bases separated the two germline ends. The germline CDR1 and CDR2 sequences are SEHNR and FQNEAQ (reference sequence). For the CDR3, the DNA is TGTGCCAGCAGCCCGAGGGGGACGGAGCCTGAAAAACTGTTTTTT. This codes for CASSPRGTEPEKLFF.

The chain joins TRBV5-1 to TRBJ2-1; TRBD1 is a possible D gene (6 bases). CDR1 SGHRS and CDR2 YFSETQ come from the germline V gene. Trimming shortened V by 3 bases and J by 10 bases, and 17 bases separated the two germline ends. CDR3 length: 14 residues. CDR3 sequence (DNA): TGCGCCAGCAGCTGGACCACAGGGCGTAACGAGCAGTTCTTC. Translating gives CASSWTTGRNEQFF.

This clone showed up just once. The chain links TRBV5-1 to TRBJ2-2; unclear D gene. V was shortened by 1 base and J by 5 bases, with 6 bases between the two germline ends. Germline CDR1 and CDR2: SGHRS and YFSETQ. The CDR3 length is 13 residues. As DNA, the CDR3 is TGCGCCAGCAGCTTGATCGTAACCGGGGAGCTGTTTTTT. Translation: CASSLIVTGELFF.

The V gene is TRBV5-1, the J gene TRBJ2-1, with a weak D call TRBD2 (7 bases). The CDR3 length is 15 residues. Germline V CDR1 and CDR2: SGHRS, YFSETQ. Trimming removed 1 base from V and 2 bases from J, with 10 bases in between. CDR3 region: CASSLRGATYNEQFF. In nucleotides, the CDR3 is TGCGCCAGCAGCTTGCGGGGGGCAACCTACAATGAGCAGTTCTTC.

The CDR3 DNA follows: TGTGCCAGCAGTCTGACAGGGGGCAATGGCTACACCTTC. Protein product: CASSLTGGNGYTF. The chain couples TRBV12-3 or TRBV12-4 to TRBJ1-2, with 10 nucleotides matching TRBD1. Losses at the gene ends were 5 bases for V and 6 bases for J; bases not matched to a gene: 3. This CDR3 has 13 amino acids.

This clone was observed a single time. This sequence joins TRBV3-1 (or the pseudogene TRBV3-2) and TRBJ2-6; D call uncertain. CDR1 and CDR2 (germline): LGHDT, YNNKEL (reference sequence). Trimming shortened V by 4 bases and J by 1 base, and 8 bases separated the two germline ends. The CDR3 consists of 15 residues. CDR3: CASSPTTSGANVLTF. CDR3 sequence (DNA): TGTGCCAGCAGCCCAACAACGTCTGGGGCCAACGTCCTGACTTTC.

The V gene is TRBV27, the J gene TRBJ2-7, with TRBD1 matching over 11 bases. Germline V lookup: CDR1 MNHEY, CDR2 SMNVEV (reference sequence). The V segment lost 5 bases and the J segment 2 bases; nucleotides outside the gene matches: 2. The CDR3 covers 14 residues. CDR3 coding DNA: TGTGCCAGCAGTCGGGACAGGGGGGCCTACGAGCAGTACTTC. Translating gives CASSRDRGAYEQYF.

The chain couples TRBV29-1 to TRBJ2-1, with 9 nucleotides matching TRBD1. Germline V lookup: CDR1 SQVTM, CDR2 ANQGSEA. The V segment lost 5 bases and the J segment 9 bases; nucleotides outside the gene matches: 8. There are 13 residues in the CDR3. The CDR3 spells CSVRGQGSTEQFF. The CDR3, as DNA: TGCAGCGTTAGGGGACAGGGATCTACTGAGCAGTTCTTC.

The V gene is TRBV6-5, the J gene TRBJ2-1, with 7 nucleotides matching TRBD1. The CDR3 spans 15 residues. From germline, CDR1 is MNHEY and CDR2 SVGAGI. The V and J ends lost 7 bases and 0 bases, in that order; junction bases with no gene match: 6. CDR3 protein: CASTATGSSYNEQFF. The CDR3 DNA follows: TGTGCCAGCACCGCGACAGGGAGCTCCTACAATGAGCAGTTCTTC.

The V gene is TRBV6-6, the J gene TRBJ1-3; D possibly corresponds to TRBD1 (6 bases). The ends were cut back, 0 bases at V and 0 bases at J, with 9 bases in the middle. CDR1 is MNHNY, CDR2 SVGAGI, per germline (reference sequence). This CDR3 spans 16 amino acids. This CDR3 is CASSYSYRDSGNTIYF. DNA for the CDR3: TGTGCCAGCAGTTACTCATACAGGGACTCTGGAAACACCATATATTTT.

V is TRBV9 and J is TRBJ2-1; 9 bases are a match to TRBD2. CDR1 and CDR2 from the germline V gene are SGDLS and YYNGEE. V trimming: 1 base; J trimming: 2 bases; junction bases outside the gene matches: 7. This CDR3 comprises 17 residues. In DNA, the CDR3 is TGTGCCAGCAGCGTACAAGCGGGGGGAAGTCCCTACAATGAGCAGTTCTTC. It specifies CASSVQAGGSPYNEQFF.

The chain employs TRBV11-3 and TRBJ2-6; tentative D call: TRBD1 (5 bases). Trimming took off 4 bases at V and 2 bases at J, with 12 bases between the two ends. Per germline, CDR1 SGHNT and CDR2 YENEEA. CDR3 size: 16 residues. The CDR3 here is CASSSNQGPGANVLTF. The CDR3 region has the DNA TGTGCCAGCAGCTCGAATCAGGGTCCTGGGGCCAACGTCCTGACTTTC.

As concerns this clone: Other DNA sequences within the sample encode an identical CDR3. The chain couples TRBV5-4 to TRBJ2-5; 10 bases align to TRBD2. The V and J ends lost 3 bases and 2 bases, in that order; junction bases with no gene match: 1. The length of the CDR3 is 14 residues. Germline loops: CDR1 SGHNT, CDR2 YYREEE (reference sequence). The CDR3: CASSSSGGQETQYF. The CDR3 DNA follows: TGTGCCAGCAGCTCTAGCGGGGGACAAGAGACCCAGTACTTC.

V is TRBV7-9 and J is TRBJ1-1; D ambiguous. The CDR3 extends over 15 amino acids. Germline CDR1 is SEHNR and CDR2 is FQNEAQ (reference sequence). V was pared by 4 bases and J by 1 base, with 13 bases between. The CDR3 reads CASSSPLGRNTEAFF. The CDR3 DNA is TGTGCCAGCAGCTCCCCCCTAGGGAGGAACACTGAAGCTTTCTTT.

The V gene is TRBV11-2, the J gene TRBJ1-1, with D possibly TRBD1 on 5 matching bases. Trimming removed 6 bases at V and 1 base at J, with 9 bases between. There are 13 residues in the CDR3. Looked up from germline, CDR1 is SGHAT and CDR2 is FQNNGV. The CDR3 DNA sequence: TGTGCCAGCAGGGGGGGGACGAACACTGAAGCTTTCTTT. Residues: CASRGGTNTEAFF.

The chain is built from TRBV11-2 and TRBJ1-2; no reliable D call. The CDR3 loop spans 13 amino acids. Trimming removed 5 bases from V and 1 base from J, with 8 bases in between. Germline V gives CDR1 SGHAT, CDR2 FQNNGV. The CDR3 reads CASSARVNYGYTF. CDR3 nucleotide sequence: TGTGCCAGCAGCGCCCGGGTTAACTATGGCTACACCTTC.

The chain recombines TRBV5-4 with TRBJ2-1; 12 bases are a match to TRBD2. The germline V gene encodes CDR1 SGHNT and CDR2 YYREEE (reference sequence). The CDR3 extends over 15 amino acids. Trimming removed 5 bases from V and 2 bases from J; junction bases left unmatched: 2. CDR3 DNA: TGTGCCAGCAGTGGACTAGCGGGGACCTACAATGAGCAGTTCTTC. Protein sequence: CASSGLAGTYNEQFF.